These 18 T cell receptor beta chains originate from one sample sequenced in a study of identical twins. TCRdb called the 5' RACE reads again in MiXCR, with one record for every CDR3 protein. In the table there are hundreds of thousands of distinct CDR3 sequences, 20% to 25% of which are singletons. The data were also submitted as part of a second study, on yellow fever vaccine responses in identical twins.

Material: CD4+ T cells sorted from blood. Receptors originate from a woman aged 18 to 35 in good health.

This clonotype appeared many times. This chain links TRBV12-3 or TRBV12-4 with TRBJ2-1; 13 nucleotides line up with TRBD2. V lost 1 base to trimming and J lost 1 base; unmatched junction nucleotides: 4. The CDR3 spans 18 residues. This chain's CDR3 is CASSLGLLAGGSYNEQFF. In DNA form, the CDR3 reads TGTGCCAGCAGTTTAGGTCTACTAGCGGGAGGGTCCTACAATGAGCAGTTCTTC.

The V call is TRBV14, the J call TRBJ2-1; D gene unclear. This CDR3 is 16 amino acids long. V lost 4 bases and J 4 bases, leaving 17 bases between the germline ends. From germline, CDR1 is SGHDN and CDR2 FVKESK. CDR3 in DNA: TGTGCCAGCAGCCTCCGGACGGCTTTGGGGTACAATGAGCAGTTCTTC. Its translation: CASSLRTALGYNEQFF.

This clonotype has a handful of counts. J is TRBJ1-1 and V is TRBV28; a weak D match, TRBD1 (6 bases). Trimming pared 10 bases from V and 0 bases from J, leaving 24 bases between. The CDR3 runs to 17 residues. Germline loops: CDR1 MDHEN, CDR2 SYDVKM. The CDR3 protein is CATNEDKTGRMNTEAFF. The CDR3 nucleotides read TGTGCCACCAATGAGGACAAGACAGGCCGAATGAACACTGAAGCTTTCTTT. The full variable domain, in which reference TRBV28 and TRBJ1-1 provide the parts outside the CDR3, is DVKVTQSSRYLVKRTGEKVFLECVQDMDHENMFWYRQDPGLGLRLIYFSYDVKMKEKGDIPEGYSVSREKKERFSLILESASTNQTSMYLCATNEDKTGRMNTEAFFGQGTRLTVV.

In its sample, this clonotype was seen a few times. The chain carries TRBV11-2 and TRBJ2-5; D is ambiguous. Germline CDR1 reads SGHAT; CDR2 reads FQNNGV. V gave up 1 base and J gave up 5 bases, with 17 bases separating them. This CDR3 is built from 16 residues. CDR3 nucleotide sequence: TGTGCCAGCAGCTTAGCCCCCCGTCTCGCTGGGGAGACCCAGTACTTC. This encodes CASSLAPRLAGETQYF.

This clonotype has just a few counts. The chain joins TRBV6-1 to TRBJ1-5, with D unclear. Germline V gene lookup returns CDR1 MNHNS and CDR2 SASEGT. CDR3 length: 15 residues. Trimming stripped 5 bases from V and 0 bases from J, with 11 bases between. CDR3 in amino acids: CASSPVVYSNQPQHF. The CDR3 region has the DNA TGTGCCAGCAGTCCAGTGGTTTATAGCAATCAGCCCCAGCATTTT.

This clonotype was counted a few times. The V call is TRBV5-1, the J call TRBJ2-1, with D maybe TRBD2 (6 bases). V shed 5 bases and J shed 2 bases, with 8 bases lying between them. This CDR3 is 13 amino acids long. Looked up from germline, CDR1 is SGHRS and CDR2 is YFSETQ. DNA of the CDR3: TGCGCCAGCAGGTCGGGGGCCTACAATGAGCAGTTCTTC. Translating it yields CASRSGAYNEQFF. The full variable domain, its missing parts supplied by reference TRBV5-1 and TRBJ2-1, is KAGVTQTPRYLIKTRGQQVTLSCSPISGHRSVSWYQQTPGQGLQFLFEYFSETQRNKGNFPGRFSGRQFSNSRSEMNVSTLELGDSALYLCASRSGAYNEQFFGPGTRLTVL.

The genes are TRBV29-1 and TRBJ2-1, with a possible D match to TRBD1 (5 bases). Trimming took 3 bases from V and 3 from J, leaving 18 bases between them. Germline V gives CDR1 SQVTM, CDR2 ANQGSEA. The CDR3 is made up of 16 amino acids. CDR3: CSVDRAPFLIYNEQFF. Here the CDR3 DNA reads TGCAGCGTTGACAGGGCCCCCTTTTTGATCTACAATGAGCAGTTCTTC.

CDR3 nucleotide sequence: TGTGCCAGCAGCTCGGGCCTAGCGGGAGGGCCGGGTAATGAGCAGTTCTTC. Translating gives CASSSGLAGGPGNEQFF. The chain couples TRBV7-2 to TRBJ2-1; 12 bases are shared with TRBD2. Germline CDR1 and CDR2: SGHTA and FQGNSA. Germline trimming cut 4 bases from V and 7 bases from J; bases unmatched to any gene: 11. The CDR3 has 17 amino acids.

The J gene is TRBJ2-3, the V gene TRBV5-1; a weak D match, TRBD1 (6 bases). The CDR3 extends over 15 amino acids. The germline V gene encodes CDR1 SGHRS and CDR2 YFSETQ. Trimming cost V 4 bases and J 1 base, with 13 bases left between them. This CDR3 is CASSATGLGTDTQYF. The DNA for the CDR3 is TGCGCCAGCAGCGCCACAGGGCTTGGCACAGATACGCAGTATTTT.

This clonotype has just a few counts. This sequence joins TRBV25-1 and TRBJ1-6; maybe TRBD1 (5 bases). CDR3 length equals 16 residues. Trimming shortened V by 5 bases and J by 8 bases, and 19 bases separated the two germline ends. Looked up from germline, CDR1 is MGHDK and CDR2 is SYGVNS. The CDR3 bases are TGTGCCAGCAGTCCCCGTGGGGGGAGATTCGATTCACCCCTCCACTTT. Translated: CASSPRGGRFDSPLHF.

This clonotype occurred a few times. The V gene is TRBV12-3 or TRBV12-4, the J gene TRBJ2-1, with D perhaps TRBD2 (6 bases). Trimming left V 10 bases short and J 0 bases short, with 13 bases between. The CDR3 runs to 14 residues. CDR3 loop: CATRRGSSYNEQFF. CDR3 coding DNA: TGTGCCACGAGGAGGGGTAGCTCCTACAATGAGCAGTTCTTC.

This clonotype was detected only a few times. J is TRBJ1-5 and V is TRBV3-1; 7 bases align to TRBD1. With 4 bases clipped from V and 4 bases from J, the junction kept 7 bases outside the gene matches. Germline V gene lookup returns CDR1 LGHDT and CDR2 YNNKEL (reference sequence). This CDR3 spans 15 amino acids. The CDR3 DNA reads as TGTGCCAGCAGCCCAAGGACAGGAGCAAATCAGCCCCAGCATTTT. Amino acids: CASSPRTGANQPQHF.

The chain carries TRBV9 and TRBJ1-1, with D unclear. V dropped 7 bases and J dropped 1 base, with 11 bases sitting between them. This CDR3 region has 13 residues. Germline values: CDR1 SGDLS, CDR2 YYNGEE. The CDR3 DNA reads TGTGCCAGCGGCCCGGTAGGGAACACTGAAGCTTTCTTT. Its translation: CASGPVGNTEAFF.

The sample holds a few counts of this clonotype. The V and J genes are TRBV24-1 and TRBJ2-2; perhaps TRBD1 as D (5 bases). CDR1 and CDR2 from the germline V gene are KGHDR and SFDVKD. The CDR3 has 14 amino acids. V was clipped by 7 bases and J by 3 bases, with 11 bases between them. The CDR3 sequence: CATRQTGDTGELFF. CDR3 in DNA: TGTGCCACCAGGCAAACAGGAGACACCGGGGAGCTGTTTTTT.

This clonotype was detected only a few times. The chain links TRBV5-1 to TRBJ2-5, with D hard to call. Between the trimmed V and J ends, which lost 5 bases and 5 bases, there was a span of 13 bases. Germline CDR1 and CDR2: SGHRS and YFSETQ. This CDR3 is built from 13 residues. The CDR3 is CASRPPRAETQYF. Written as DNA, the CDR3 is TGCGCCAGCAGACCACCTAGGGCGGAGACCCAGTACTTC.

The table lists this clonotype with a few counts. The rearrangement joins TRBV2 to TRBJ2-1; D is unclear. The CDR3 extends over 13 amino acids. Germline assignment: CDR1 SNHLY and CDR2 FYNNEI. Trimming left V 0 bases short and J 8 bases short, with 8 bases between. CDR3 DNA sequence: TGTGCCAGCAGTGAAGCGCATTCCGATGAGCAGTTCTTC. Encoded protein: CASSEAHSDEQFF.

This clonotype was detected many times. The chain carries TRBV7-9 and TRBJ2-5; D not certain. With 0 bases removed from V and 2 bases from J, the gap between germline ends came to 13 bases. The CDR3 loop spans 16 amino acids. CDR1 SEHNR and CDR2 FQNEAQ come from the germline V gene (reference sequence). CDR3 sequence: CASSLAAVVRQETQYF. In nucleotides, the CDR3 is TGTGCCAGCAGCTTAGCGGCGGTAGTCAGGCAAGAGACCCAGTACTTC.

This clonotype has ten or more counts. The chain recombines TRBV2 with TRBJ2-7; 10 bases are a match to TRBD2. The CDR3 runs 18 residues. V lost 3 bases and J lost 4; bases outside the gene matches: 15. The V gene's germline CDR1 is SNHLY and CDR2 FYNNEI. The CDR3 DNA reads TGTGCCAGCAGTGAGAGGGCTAGCGGGAGAAAAGAAGGGTACGAGCAGTACTTC. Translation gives CASSERASGRKEGYEQYF.